These 7 T cell receptor beta chains were sequenced from one sample in a study of a mutant IDH1 vaccine in newly diagnosed glioma. Time point denoted: week 35, safety follow-up. In the vaccine, a single dose held 300 ug of the mutant IDH1 20-mer peptide, along with topical imiquimod. Antigens of these TCRs are unknown. Generated by immunoSEQ multiplex PCR, the TCRdb table keeps only in-frame clones and is missing some. The sample has tens of thousands of clones; roughly 83% are singletons. Sequenced here: PBMCs, sampled from a glioma patient whose treatment included an IDH1 peptide vaccine. The receptors here all came from a woman between 45 and 65 years old with glioma.

The chain has TRBV5-1 and TRBJ2-4; D is uncertain. Germline values: CDR1 SGHRS, CDR2 YFSETQ. The CDR3 runs to 16 residues. Trimming pared 1 base from V and 0 bases from J, leaving 11 bases between. CDR3 in amino acids: CASSLSSLLAKNIQYF. Here the CDR3 DNA reads TGCGCCAGCAGCTTGTCCTCATTGCTAGCCAAAAACATTCAGTACTTC.

The sample holds a few counts of this clone. This chain connects TRBV19 to TRBJ1-1, with 7 bases matching TRBD1. The length of the CDR3 is 15 residues. V was clipped by 5 bases and J by 5 bases; unmatched bases: 11. Germline lookup yields CDR1 LNHDA and CDR2 SQIVND (reference sequence). This CDR3 is CASSPRDRARTEAFF. Here the CDR3 DNA reads TGTGCCAGTAGTCCACGAGACAGGGCGCGAACTGAAGCTTTCTTT.

V and J are TRBV7-9 and TRBJ2-7; perhaps TRBD2 as D (5 bases). Germline V gene lookup returns CDR1 SEHNR and CDR2 FQNEAQ (reference sequence). This CDR3 contains 14 residues. V lost 3 bases and J 6 bases, leaving 15 bases between the germline ends. This CDR3 reads CASSLTATRREQYF. The CDR3 nucleotides read TGTGCCAGCAGCTTGACCGCAACTAGACGCGAGCAGTACTTC.

The V call is TRBV5-6, the J call TRBJ1-4; D call uncertain. The CDR3 runs to 16 residues. The germline V gene has CDR1 SGHDT and CDR2 YYEEEE. V dropped 0 bases and J dropped 8 bases, with 17 bases sitting between them. The CDR3 loop is CASSLATQSISEKLFF. The CDR3 DNA sequence: TGTGCCAGCAGCTTGGCCACCCAATCCATAAGCGAAAAACTGTTTTTT.

This clone was seen just once. The V and J genes are TRBV5-1 and TRBJ1-4; TRBD1 might be the D (5 bases). CDR1 and CDR2 (germline): SGHRS, YFSETQ. The V and J ends lost 0 bases and 3 bases respectively, with 24 bases between them. The CDR3 consists of 20 residues. The CDR3 region is CASSLADRGFLVGANEKLFF. The DNA for the CDR3 is TGCGCCAGCAGCTTGGCCGATCGGGGGTTCCTAGTCGGGGCTAATGAAAAACTGTTTTTT.

V gene TRBV11-1 combines with J gene TRBJ1-6; D is undetermined. CDR1 SGHAT and CDR2 FQDESV come from the germline V gene (reference sequence). CDR3 length equals 13 residues. Trimming stripped 5 bases from V and 15 bases from J, with 17 bases between. This chain's CDR3 is CASSLDDRGRLHF. CDR3 bases: TGTGCCAGCAGCCTGGACGATCGCGGGCGCCTCCACTTT.

The rearrangement links TRBV18 to TRBJ1-5; 10 bases map to TRBD1. V shed 5 bases, J shed 3 bases, and the junction held 7 bases outside the gene matches. Germline V lookup: CDR1 KGHSH, CDR2 LQKENI. The CDR3 is made up of 16 amino acids. CDR3 nucleotide sequence: TGTGCCAGCTCATCGGGACAGGGGATGACCAATCAGCCCCAGCATTTT. Translating gives CASSSGQGMTNQPQHF.